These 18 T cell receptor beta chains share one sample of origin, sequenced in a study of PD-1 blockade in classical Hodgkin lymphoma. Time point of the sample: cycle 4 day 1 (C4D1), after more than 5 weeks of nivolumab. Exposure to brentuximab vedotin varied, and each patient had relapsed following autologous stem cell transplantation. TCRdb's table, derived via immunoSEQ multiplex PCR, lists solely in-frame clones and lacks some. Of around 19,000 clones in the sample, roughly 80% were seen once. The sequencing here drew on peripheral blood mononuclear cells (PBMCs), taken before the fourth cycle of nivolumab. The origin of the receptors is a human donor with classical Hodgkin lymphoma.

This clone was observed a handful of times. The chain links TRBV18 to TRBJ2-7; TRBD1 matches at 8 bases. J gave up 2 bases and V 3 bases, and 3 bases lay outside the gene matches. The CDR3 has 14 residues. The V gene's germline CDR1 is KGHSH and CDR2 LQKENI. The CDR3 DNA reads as TGTGCCAGCTCACCTAGGACAGGGACCTACGAGCAGTACTTC. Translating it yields CASSPRTGTYEQYF.

The CDR3: CASSSSAPHEQFF. CDR3 nucleotides: TGTGCCAGCAGCTCCAGTGCGCCCCATGAGCAGTTCTTC. The chain joins TRBV5-4 to TRBJ2-1, with D unresolved. The CDR3 covers 13 residues. V was shortened by 3 bases and J by 8 bases, with 12 bases between the two germline ends. The germline V gene encodes CDR1 SGHNT and CDR2 YYREEE (reference sequence).

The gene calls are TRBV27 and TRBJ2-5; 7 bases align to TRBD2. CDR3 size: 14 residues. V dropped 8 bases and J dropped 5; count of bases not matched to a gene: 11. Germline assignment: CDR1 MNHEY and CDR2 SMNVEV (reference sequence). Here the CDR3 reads CASSRGVGRETQYF. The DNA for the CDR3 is TGTGCCAGCTCCCGGGGGGTAGGCCGGGAGACCCAGTACTTC.

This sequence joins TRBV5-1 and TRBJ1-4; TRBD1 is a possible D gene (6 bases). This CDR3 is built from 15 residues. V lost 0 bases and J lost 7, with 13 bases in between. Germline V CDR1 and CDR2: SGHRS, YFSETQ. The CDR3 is CASSLEGGLGEKLFF. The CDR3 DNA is TGCGCCAGCAGCTTGGAGGGGGGACTTGGTGAAAAACTGTTTTTT.

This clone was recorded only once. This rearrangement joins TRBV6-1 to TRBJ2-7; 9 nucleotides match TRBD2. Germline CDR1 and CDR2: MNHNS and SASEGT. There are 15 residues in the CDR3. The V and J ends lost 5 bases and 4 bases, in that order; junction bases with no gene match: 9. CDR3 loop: CASSLPDSGRYEQYF. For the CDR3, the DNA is TGTGCCAGCAGTCTGCCGGATAGCGGGAGATACGAGCAGTACTTC.

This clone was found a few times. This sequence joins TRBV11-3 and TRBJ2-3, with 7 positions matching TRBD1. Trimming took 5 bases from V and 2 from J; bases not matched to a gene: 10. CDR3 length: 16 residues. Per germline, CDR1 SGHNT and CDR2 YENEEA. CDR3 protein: CASSRQTGLNTDTQYF. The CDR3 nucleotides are TGTGCCAGCAGCCGCCAGACAGGGCTGAACACAGATACGCAGTATTTT.

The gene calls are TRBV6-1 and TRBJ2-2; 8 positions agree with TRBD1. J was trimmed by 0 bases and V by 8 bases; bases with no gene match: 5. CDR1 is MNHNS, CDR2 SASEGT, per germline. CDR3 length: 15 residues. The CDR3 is CASAAQGANTGELFF. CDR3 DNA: TGTGCCAGCGCCGCACAGGGGGCGAACACCGGGGAGCTGTTTTTT.

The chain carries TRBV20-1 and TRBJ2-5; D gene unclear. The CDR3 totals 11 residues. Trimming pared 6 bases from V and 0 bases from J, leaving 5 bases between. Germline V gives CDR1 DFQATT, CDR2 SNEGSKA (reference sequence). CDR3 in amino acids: CSAEDQETQYF. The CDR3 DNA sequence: TGCAGTGCAGAAGACCAAGAGACCCAGTACTTC.

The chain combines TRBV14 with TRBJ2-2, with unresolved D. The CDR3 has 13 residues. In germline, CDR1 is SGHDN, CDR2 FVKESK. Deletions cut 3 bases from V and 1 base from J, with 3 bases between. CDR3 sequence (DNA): TGTGCCAGCAGCCAGGTGAACACCGGGGAGCTGTTTTTT. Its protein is CASSQVNTGELFF.

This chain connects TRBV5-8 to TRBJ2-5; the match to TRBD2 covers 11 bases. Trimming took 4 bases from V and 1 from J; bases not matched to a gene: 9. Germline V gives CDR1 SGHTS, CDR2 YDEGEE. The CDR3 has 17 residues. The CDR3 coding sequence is TGTGCCAGCAGCCCCGGCCATCTAGCGGGGGGCCAAGAGACCCAGTACTTC. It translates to CASSPGHLAGGQETQYF.

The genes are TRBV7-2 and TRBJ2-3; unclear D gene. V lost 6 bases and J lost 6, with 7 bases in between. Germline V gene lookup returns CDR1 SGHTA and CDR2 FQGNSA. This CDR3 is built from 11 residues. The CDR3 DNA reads TGTGCCAGCAGTCAAGGGGATACGCAGTATTTT. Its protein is CASSQGDTQYF. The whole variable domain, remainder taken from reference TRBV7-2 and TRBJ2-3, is GAGVSQSPSNKVTEKGKDVELRCDPISGHTALYWYRQSLGQGLEFLIYFQGNSAPDKSGLPSDRFSAERTGGSVSTLTIQRTQQEDSAVYLCASSQGDTQYFGPGTRLTVL.

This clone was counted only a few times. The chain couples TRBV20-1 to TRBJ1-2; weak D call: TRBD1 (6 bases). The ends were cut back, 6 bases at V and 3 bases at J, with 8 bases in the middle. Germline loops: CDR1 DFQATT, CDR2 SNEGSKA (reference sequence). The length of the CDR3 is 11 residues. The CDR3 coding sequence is TGCAGTGCGAGGACAGACTATGGCTACACCTTC. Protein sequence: CSARTDYGYTF.

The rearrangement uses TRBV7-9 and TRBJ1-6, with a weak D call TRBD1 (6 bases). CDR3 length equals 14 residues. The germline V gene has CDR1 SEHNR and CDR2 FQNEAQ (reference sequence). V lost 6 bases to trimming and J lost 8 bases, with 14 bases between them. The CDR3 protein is CASRLTGRDSPLHF. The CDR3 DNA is TGTGCCAGCAGACTCACAGGGCGGGATTCACCCCTCCACTTT.

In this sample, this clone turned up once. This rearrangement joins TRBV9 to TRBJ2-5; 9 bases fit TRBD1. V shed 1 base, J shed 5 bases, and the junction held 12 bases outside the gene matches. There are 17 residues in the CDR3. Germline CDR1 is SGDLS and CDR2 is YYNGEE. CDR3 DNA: TGTGCCAGCAGCGTATGGGGCAGGGACAGGGAAGGGGAGACCCAGTACTTC. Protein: CASSVWGRDREGETQYF.

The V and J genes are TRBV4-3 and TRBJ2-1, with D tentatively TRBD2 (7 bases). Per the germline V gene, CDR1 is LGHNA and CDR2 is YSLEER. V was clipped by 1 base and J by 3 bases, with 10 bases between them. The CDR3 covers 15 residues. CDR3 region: CASSQGGGVYNEQFF. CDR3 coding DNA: TGCGCCAGCAGCCAAGGGGGGGGCGTCTACAATGAGCAGTTCTTC.

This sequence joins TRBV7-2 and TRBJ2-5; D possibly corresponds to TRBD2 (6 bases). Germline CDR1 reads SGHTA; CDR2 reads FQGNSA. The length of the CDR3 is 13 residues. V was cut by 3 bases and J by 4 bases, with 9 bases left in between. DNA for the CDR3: TGTGCCAGCAGCTTGACGGGAGCAGAGACCCAGTACTTC. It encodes CASSLTGAETQYF.

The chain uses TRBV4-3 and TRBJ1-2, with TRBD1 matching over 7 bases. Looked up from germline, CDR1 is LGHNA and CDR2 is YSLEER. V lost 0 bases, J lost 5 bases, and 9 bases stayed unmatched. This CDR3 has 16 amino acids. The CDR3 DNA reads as TGCGCCAGCAGCCAAGATCGGGGCAGGGGGTTTTATGGCTACACCTTC. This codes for CASSQDRGRGFYGYTF.

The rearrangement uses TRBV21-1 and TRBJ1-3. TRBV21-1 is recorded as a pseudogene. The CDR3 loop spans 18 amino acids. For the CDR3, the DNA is TGTGCCAGCAGCAATTCGGGTCCCTCTCGAACCATTGGAAACACCATATATTTT. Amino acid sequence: CASSNSGPSRTIGNTIYF.